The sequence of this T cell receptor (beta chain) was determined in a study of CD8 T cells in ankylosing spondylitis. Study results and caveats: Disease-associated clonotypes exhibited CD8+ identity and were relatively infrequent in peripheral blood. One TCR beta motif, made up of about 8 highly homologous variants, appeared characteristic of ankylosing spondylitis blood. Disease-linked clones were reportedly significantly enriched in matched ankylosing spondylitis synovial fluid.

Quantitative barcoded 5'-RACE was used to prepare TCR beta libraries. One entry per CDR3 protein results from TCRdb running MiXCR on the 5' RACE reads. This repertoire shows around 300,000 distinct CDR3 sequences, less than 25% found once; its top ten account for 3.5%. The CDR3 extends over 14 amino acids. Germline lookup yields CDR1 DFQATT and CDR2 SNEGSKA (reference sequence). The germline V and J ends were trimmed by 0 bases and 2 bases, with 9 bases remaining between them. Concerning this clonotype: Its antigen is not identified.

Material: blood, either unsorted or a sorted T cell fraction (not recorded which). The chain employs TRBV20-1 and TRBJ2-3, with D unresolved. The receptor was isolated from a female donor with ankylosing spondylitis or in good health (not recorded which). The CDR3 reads CSARDRISTDTQYF. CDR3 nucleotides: TGCAGTGCTAGAGACAGGATCTCCACAGATACGCAGTATTTT.